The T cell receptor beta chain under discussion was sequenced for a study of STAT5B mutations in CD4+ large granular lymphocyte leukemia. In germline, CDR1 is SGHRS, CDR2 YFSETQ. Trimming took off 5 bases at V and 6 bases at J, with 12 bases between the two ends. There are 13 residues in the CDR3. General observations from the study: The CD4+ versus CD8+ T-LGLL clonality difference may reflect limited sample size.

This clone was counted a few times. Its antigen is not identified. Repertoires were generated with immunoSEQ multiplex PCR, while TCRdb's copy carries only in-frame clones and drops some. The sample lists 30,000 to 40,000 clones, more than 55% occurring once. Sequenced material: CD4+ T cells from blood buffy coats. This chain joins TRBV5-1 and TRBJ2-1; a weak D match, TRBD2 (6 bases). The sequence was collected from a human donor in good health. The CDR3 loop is CASRSQGGNEQFF. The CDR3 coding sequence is TGCGCCAGCAGGTCTCAGGGAGGCAATGAGCAGTTCTTC.